This TCR beta chain was sequenced for a study of blood T cell repertoires in COVID-19. Study context: The samples span acute and convalescent COVID-19 from the United States, Italy and Spain. Sample material is recorded as cDNA or gDNA derived from T cells, B-cell-depleted T cells, or PBMCs.

This clone was observed once. In the original workflow: Researchers report that nucleated cell counts were estimated from reference gene primer amplification. The data were produced by immunoSEQ multiplex PCR, yet TCRdb's version contains in-frame clones alone and is incomplete. V and J calls and clone size are as listed in that table; D and trimming were resolved from the DNA. Of over 75,000 clones detected, 80% appear once; the ten largest clones hold around 9%. CDR1 and CDR2 from the germline V gene are SGHRS and YFSETQ. The V gene end was trimmed by 6 bases and the J gene end by 4 bases; junction bases not matched to a gene: 18. This CDR3 is built from 17 residues.

This clonotype was sampled from a man between 50 and 59 years old who had recovered from COVID-19. Sequencing was carried out using peripheral blood. V usage is TRBV5-1 and J usage is TRBJ1-1, with 7 bases identical to TRBD1. The chain's CDR3 is CASMLGSTGTLGTEAFF. CDR3 in DNA: TGCGCCAGCATGCTCGGTTCGACAGGGACCCTGGGCACTGAAGCTTTCTTT.